One sample yielded the 10 T cell receptor beta chains listed below, sequenced in a study of T cell clones after liver transplantation. Using immunoSEQ multiplex PCR, the repertoire was profiled, and TCRdb retains in-frame clones only, with some absent. Of 50,000 to 70,000 clones detected, approximately 63% appear once; the ten largest clones hold 2.8%. Specimen: CD4+ T cells from blood, collected at the approximately 16-month timepoint. The receptors shown here come from a human patient who received a liver transplant. Some T cells may have originated in the graft donor.

This chain links TRBV25-1 with TRBJ1-4; TRBD1 matches at 8 bases. The CDR3 loop spans 17 amino acids. V shed 2 bases, J shed 7 bases, and the junction held 12 bases outside the gene matches. Per germline, CDR1 MGHDK and CDR2 SYGVNS. CDR3 coding DNA: TGTGCCAGCAGTGAACAACGTCAGGGGGCTTATGTTGAAAAACTGTTTTTT. Its protein is CASSEQRQGAYVEKLFF.

This chain uses TRBV6-1 with TRBJ1-1; possible D gene TRBD1, 5 bases. CDR1 and CDR2 (germline): MNHNS, SASEGT. Trimming removed 4 bases from V and 0 bases from J, with 6 bases in between. CDR3 size: 13 residues. The CDR3 DNA sequence: TGTGCCAGCAGTGGACAGCTGAACACTGAAGCTTTCTTT. This translates into CASSGQLNTEAFF.

This sequence joins TRBV2 and TRBJ2-2; D not resolved. CDR3 length equals 14 residues. Trimming shortened V by 6 bases and J by 1 base, and 9 bases separated the two germline ends. Germline V gene sequence: CDR1 SNHLY, CDR2 FYNNEI. CDR3 loop: CASRDPRNTGELFF. The CDR3 DNA follows: TGTGCCAGCAGAGACCCACGGAACACCGGGGAGCTGTTTTTT.

This rearrangement joins TRBV19 to TRBJ2-1, with 12 bases matching TRBD2. Germline values: CDR1 LNHDA, CDR2 SQIVND (reference sequence). The J segment lost 5 bases and the V segment lost 1 base, leaving 3 bases of the junction unmatched. This CDR3 has 16 residues. CDR3 protein: CASSIAGTSGHNEQFF. DNA of the CDR3: TGTGCCAGTAGTATAGCTGGGACTAGCGGGCACAATGAGCAGTTCTTC.

V usage is TRBV2 and J usage is TRBJ2-3; weak D call: TRBD2 (5 bases). This CDR3 region has 17 residues. The germline CDR1 and CDR2 sequences are SNHLY and FYNNEI. V lost 7 bases and J lost 5, with 25 bases in between. CDR3 sequence reads: CASTQQRASGSGDTQYF. CDR3 bases: TGTGCCAGCACCCAACAAAGGGCGTCGGGATCTGGAGATACGCAGTATTTT.

The chain joins TRBV4-1 to TRBJ2-3; 9 bases map to TRBD2. V trimming: 3 bases; J trimming: 2 bases; junction bases outside the gene matches: 9. The V gene's germline CDR1 is MGHRA and CDR2 YSYEKL. The CDR3 length is 17 residues. The CDR3 sequence: CASSQELTSGYTDTQYF. For the CDR3, the DNA is TGCGCCAGCAGCCAGGAGCTGACTAGCGGATACACAGATACGCAGTATTTT.

The CDR3 bases are TGTGCCAGCTCACCACAGCGGGGGGACCAAAATGAGCAGTTCTTC. Protein: CASSPQRGDQNEQFF. The chain joins TRBV18 to TRBJ2-1; 9 nucleotides agree with TRBD2. The V gene's germline CDR1 is KGHSH and CDR2 LQKENI. The V gene end was trimmed by 1 base and the J gene end by 7 bases; junction bases not matched to a gene: 5. The CDR3 runs to 15 residues.

The V call is TRBV28, the J call TRBJ2-7, with D perhaps TRBD1 or TRBD2 (5 bases each). The CDR3 is made up of 14 amino acids. Trimming cost V 3 bases and J 6 bases, with 15 bases left between them. Per the germline V gene, CDR1 is MDHEN and CDR2 is SYDVKM. The CDR3 region is CASSLGVRGVEQYF. The DNA for the CDR3 is TGTGCCAGCAGTTTGGGGGTCCGGGGCGTCGAGCAGTACTTC.

The chain is built from TRBV29-1 and TRBJ2-1; D gene unclear. The CDR3 contains 12 residues. Trimming cost V 7 bases and J 6 bases, with 13 bases left between them. Germline V CDR1 and CDR2: SQVTM, ANQGSEA. CDR3 loop: CSAITGPNEQFF. Written as DNA, the CDR3 is TGCAGCGCCATCACTGGACCCAATGAGCAGTTCTTC.

The chain carries TRBV9 and TRBJ2-3; D remains ambiguous. This CDR3 is built from 15 residues. The germline V and J ends were trimmed by 0 bases and 6 bases, with 14 bases remaining between them. Germline V CDR1 and CDR2: SGDLS, YYNGEE. The CDR3 reads CASSVAPSRSDTQYF. CDR3 nucleotides: TGTGCCAGCAGCGTAGCCCCCTCTAGATCCGATACGCAGTATTTT.